These 13 T cell receptor beta chains were all obtained from the same sample, sequenced in a study of T cell responses to AZD1222 COVID-19 vaccine. TCRdb keeps only in-frame clones here, not all; method: immunoSEQ multiplex PCR. The sample includes about 140,000 clones, around 90% of them seen just once. Material: peripheral blood, obtained 28 days after the second AZD1222 dose. These receptors came from an adult who received the AZD1222 COVID-19 vaccine.

The J gene is TRBJ2-1, the V gene TRBV9; the D is unclear. The CDR3 is 15 residues long. CDR1 is SGDLS, CDR2 YYNGEE, per germline. The V end lost 3 bases, the J end lost 3 bases, and 13 bases lay between the germline ends. CDR3 DNA: TGTGCCAGCAGCGCGGACCTGTCGAACTACAATGAGCAGTTCTTC. It translates to CASSADLSNYNEQFF.

The gene calls are TRBV5-4 and TRBJ1-1; weak D call: TRBD1 (6 bases). Trimming pared 2 bases from V and 0 bases from J, leaving 14 bases between. This CDR3 has 16 residues. Looked up from germline, CDR1 is SGHNT and CDR2 is YYREEE (reference sequence). CDR3 nucleotides: TGTGCCAGCAGCTTAGACAGGCATATCATGAACACTGAAGCTTTCTTT. This codes for CASSLDRHIMNTEAFF. Full variable domain (missing parts from reference TRBV5-4 and TRBJ1-1): ETGVTQSPTHLIKTRGQQVTLRCSSQSGHNTVSWYQQALGQGPQFIFQYYREEENGRGNFPPRFSGLQFPNYSSELNVNALELDDSALYLCASSLDRHIMNTEAFFGQGTRLTVV.

Here the CDR3 reads CATSDLSGRETQYF. Written as DNA, the CDR3 is TGTGCCACCAGTGATTTGAGTGGGAGGGAGACCCAGTACTTC. This chain joins TRBV24-1 and TRBJ2-5; a possible D gene is TRBD2 (6 bases). Between the trimmed V and J ends, which lost 0 bases and 5 bases, there was a span of 9 bases. Germline V gene sequence: CDR1 KGHDR, CDR2 SFDVKD. This CDR3 spans 14 amino acids.

The CDR3 DNA sequence: TGTGCCAGCAACCCCTCGGGGGCAGGCAATCAGCCCCAGCATTTT. Translation gives CASNPSGAGNQPQHF. The rearrangement links TRBV28 to TRBJ1-5, with D perhaps matching TRBD1 (6 bases). Germline values: CDR1 MDHEN, CDR2 SYDVKM. V was trimmed by 7 bases and J by 2 bases, leaving 15 bases between them. The CDR3 is made up of 15 amino acids.

CDR3 residues: CASSFPMPTERYGYTF. CDR3 DNA: TGTGCCAGCAGCTTTCCAATGCCTACAGAGAGATATGGCTACACCTTC. This sequence joins TRBV5-4 and TRBJ1-2; no firm D call. Germline V gene lookup returns CDR1 SGHNT and CDR2 YYREEE (reference sequence). Trimming removed 2 bases at V and 5 bases at J, with 19 bases between. CDR3 size: 16 residues.

V usage is TRBV30 and J usage is TRBJ1-4; D ambiguous. Germline V lookup: CDR1 GTSNPN, CDR2 SVGIG (reference sequence). The CDR3 has 13 amino acids. Trimming took off 5 bases at V and 4 bases at J, with 11 bases between the two ends. CDR3 sequence: CAWGRDHNEKLFF. Written as DNA, the CDR3 is TGTGCCTGGGGGAGAGACCATAATGAAAAACTGTTTTTT.

The chain is built from TRBV24-1 and TRBJ1-2; possibly TRBD1 for D (6 bases). This CDR3 is 16 amino acids long. From germline, CDR1 is KGHDR and CDR2 SFDVKD. Between the trimmed V and J ends, which lost 3 bases and 8 bases, there was a span of 21 bases. CDR3 sequence: CATSDPARGTMGGYTF. In DNA form, the CDR3 reads TGTGCCACCAGTGATCCGGCGCGTGGGACAATGGGGGGCTACACCTTC.

This clone has a handful of counts. This chain joins TRBV10-3 and TRBJ1-3, with TRBD1 as a possible D gene (5 bases). The CDR3 consists of 13 residues. The germline V and J ends were trimmed by 2 bases and 8 bases, with 10 bases remaining between them. CDR1 is ENHRY and CDR2 is SYGVKD in the germline V gene. CDR3 sequence (DNA): TGTGCCATCAGTGAGGGGGCCGCGGACACCATATATTTT. Residues: CAISEGAADTIYF.

The rearrangement links TRBV7-8 to TRBJ1-5; D perhaps matches TRBD1 (5 bases). The ends were cut back, 5 bases at V and 3 bases at J, with 14 bases in the middle. The CDR3 runs 15 residues. Germline V gene data show CDR1 as SGHVS and CDR2 as FQNEAQ. CDR3 amino acids: CASSPWDRANQPQHF. The CDR3 DNA reads TGTGCCAGCAGCCCATGGGACCGAGCCAATCAGCCCCAGCATTTT. Supplemented by reference TRBV7-8 and TRBJ1-5, the full variable domain reads GAGVSQSPRYKVAKRGQDVALRCDPISGHVSLFWYQQALGQGPEFLTYFQNEAQLDKSGLPSDRFFAERPEGSVSTLKIQRTQQEDSAVYLCASSPWDRANQPQHFGDGTRLSIL.

The CDR3 protein is CASSNWGGRQETQYF. In DNA form, the CDR3 reads TGTGCCAGCAGCAACTGGGGCGGTAGGCAAGAGACCCAGTACTTC. The V gene is TRBV7-2, the J gene TRBJ2-5; D might be TRBD1 (5 bases). This CDR3 has 15 amino acids. V was trimmed by 5 bases and J by 2 bases, leaving 15 bases between them. CDR1 is SGHTA, CDR2 FQGNSA, per germline.

The rearrangement links TRBV18 to TRBJ1-4; no reliable D call. This CDR3 spans 13 amino acids. V was pared by 2 bases and J by 5 bases, with 6 bases between. Germline V CDR1 and CDR2: KGHSH, LQKENI. DNA for the CDR3: TGTGCCAGCTCACCAGGCCAAAATGAAAAACTGTTTTTT. Amino acid sequence: CASSPGQNEKLFF.

The J gene is TRBJ2-7, the V gene TRBV24-1; D is unclear. From germline, CDR1 is KGHDR and CDR2 SFDVKD. V was clipped by 4 bases and J by 0 bases, with 12 bases between them. The CDR3 spans 15 residues. CDR3 sequence: CATSDPRESSYEQYF. The CDR3 bases are TGTGCCACCAGTGACCCACGCGAAAGCTCCTACGAGCAGTACTTC.

The chain links TRBV7-2 to TRBJ2-5; the D gene is possibly TRBD2 (6 bases). The germline gives CDR1 SGHTA, CDR2 FQGNSA. V lost 8 bases, J lost 5 bases, and 15 bases lay in between. This CDR3 has 13 residues. The CDR3 DNA follows: TGTGCCAGCCGGGGGTCGAGAGGGGAGACCCAGTACTTC. Translation: CASRGSRGETQYF.